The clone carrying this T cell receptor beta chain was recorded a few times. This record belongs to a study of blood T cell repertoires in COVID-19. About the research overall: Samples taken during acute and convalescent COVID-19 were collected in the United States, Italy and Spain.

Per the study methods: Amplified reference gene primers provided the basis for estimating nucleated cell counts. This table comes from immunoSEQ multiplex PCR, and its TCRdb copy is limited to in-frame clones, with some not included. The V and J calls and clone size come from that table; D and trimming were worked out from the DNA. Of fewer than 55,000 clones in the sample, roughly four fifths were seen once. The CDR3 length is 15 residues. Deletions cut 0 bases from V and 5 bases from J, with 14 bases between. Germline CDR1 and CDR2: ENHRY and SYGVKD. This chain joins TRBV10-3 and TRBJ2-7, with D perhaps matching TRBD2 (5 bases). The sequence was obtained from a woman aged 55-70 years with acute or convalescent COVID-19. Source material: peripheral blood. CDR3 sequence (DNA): TGTGCCATCAGTGAGTCCAGCGGACGGGGTAACGAGCAGTACTTC. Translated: CAISESSGRGNEQYF.